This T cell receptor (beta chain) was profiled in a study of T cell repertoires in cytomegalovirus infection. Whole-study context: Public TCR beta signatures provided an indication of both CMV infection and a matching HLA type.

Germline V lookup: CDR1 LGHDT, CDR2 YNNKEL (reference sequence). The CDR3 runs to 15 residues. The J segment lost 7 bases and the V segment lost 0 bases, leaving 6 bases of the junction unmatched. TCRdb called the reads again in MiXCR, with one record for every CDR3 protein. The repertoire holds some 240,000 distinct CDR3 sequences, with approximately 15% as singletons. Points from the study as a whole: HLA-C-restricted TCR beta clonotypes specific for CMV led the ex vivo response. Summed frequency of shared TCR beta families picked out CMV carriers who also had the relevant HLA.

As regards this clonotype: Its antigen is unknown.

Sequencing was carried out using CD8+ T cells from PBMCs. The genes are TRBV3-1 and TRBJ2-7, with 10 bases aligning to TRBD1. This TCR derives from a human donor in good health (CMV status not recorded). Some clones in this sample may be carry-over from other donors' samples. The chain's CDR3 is CASSQDGDRGGEQYF. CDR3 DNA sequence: TGTGCCAGCAGCCAAGATGGGGACAGGGGAGGTGAGCAGTACTTC.